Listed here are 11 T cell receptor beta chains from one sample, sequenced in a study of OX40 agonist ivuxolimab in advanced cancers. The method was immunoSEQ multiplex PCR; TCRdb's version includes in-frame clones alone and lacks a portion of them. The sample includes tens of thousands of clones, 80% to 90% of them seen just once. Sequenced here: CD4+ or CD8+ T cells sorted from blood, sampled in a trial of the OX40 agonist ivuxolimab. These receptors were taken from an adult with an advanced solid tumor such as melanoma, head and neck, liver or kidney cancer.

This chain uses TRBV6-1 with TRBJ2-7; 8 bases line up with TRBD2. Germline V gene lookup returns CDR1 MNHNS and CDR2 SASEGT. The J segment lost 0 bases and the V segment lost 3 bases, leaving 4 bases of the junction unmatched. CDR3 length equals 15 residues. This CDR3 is CASSEIAGSSYEQYF. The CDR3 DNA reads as TGTGCCAGCAGTGAGATAGCGGGGAGCTCCTACGAGCAGTACTTC.

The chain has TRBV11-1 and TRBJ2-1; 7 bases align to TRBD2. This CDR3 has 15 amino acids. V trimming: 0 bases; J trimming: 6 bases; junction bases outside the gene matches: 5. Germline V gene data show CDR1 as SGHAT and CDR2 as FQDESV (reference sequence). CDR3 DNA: TGTGCCAGCAGCTTAGCGGGAGGGGCCTCCAATGAGCAGTTCTTC. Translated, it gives CASSLAGGASNEQFF.

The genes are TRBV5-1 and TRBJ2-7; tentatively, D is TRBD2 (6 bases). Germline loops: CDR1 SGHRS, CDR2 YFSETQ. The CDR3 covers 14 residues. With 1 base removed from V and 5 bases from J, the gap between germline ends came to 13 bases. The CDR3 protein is CASSLYGRFHEQYF. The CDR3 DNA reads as TGCGCCAGCAGCTTGTACGGGAGATTCCACGAGCAGTACTTC.

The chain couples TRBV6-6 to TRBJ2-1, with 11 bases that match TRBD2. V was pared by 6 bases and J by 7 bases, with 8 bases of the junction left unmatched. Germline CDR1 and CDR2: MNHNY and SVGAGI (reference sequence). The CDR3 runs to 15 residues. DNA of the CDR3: TGTGCCAGCAGCAAACTAGCGGGAGTTGGGAATGAGCAGTTCTTC. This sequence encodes CASSKLAGVGNEQFF.

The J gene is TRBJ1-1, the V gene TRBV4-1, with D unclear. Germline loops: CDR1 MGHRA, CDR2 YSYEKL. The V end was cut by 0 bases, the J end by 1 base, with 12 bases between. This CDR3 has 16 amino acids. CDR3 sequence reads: CASSQERDRRNTEAFF. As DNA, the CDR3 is TGCGCCAGCAGCCAAGAGCGAGATCGGAGGAACACTGAAGCTTTCTTT.

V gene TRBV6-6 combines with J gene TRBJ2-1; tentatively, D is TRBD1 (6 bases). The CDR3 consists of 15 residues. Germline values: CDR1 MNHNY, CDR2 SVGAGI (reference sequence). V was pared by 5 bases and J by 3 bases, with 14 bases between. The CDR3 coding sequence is TGTGCCAGCAGTCCGGGGCCGGGACACTACAATGAGCAGTTCTTC. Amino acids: CASSPGPGHYNEQFF.

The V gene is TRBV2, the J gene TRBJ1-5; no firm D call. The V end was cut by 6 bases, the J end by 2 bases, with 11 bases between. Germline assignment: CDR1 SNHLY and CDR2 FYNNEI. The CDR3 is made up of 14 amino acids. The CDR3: CASRREFGNQPQHF. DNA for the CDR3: TGTGCCAGCAGACGCGAGTTTGGCAATCAGCCCCAGCATTTT.

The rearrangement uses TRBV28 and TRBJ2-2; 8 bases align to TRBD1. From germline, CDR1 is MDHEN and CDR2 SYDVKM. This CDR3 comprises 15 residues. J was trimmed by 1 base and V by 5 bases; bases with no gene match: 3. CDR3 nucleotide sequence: TGTGCCAGCAGTGCAGACAGGGGGAACACCGGGGAGCTGTTTTTT. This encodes CASSADRGNTGELFF. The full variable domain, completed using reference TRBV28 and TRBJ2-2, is DVKVTQSSRYLVKRTGEKVFLECVQDMDHENMFWYRQDPGLGLRLIYFSYDVKMKEKGDIPEGYSVSREKKERFSLILESASTNQTSMYLCASSADRGNTGELFFGEGSRLTVL.

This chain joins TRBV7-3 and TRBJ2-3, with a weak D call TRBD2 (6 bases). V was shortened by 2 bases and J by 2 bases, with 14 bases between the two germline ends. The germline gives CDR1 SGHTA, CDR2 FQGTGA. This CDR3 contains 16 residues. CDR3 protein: CASSLEGAGNTDTQYF. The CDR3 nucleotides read TGTGCCAGCAGCTTAGAAGGCGCGGGAAACACAGATACGCAGTATTTT.

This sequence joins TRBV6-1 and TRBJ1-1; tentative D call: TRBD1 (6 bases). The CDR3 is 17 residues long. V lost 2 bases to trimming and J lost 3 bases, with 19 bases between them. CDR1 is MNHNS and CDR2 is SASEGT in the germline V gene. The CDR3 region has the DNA TGTGCCAGCAGTGAAAATAGGTGGGACACGAAATACACTGAAGCTTTCTTT. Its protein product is CASSENRWDTKYTEAFF.

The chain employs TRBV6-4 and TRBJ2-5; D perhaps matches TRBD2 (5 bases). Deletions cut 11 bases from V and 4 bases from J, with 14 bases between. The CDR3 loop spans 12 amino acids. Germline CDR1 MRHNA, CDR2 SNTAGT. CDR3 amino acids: CADAADPETQYF. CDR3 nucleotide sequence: TGTGCCGACGCAGCGGATCCAGAGACCCAGTACTTC.